Listed below are T cell receptor beta chains from one sample, sequenced in a study of blood T cell repertoires in COVID-19. Using immunoSEQ multiplex PCR, the repertoire was profiled, and TCRdb retains in-frame clones only, with some absent. This table has roughly 40,000 clones, roughly 93% appearing once. Sequencing was done on a sample of peripheral blood. These receptors all stem from a man between 45 and 60 years old with active COVID-19. The CDR3 runs from the conserved cysteine through the conserved F or W. D genes are given only for firm matches.

D gene	V gene	CDR3 protein
TRBD1	TRBV27	CASSDTGQVRAEAFF
TRBD2	TRBV7-9	CASSSDTLAGTGELFF
TRBD2	TRBV20-1	CSASLLGGTSGTYNEQFF
TRBD2	TRBV18	CASSPPSGRARNEQFF
.	TRBV11-2	CASSLGVGGPRNEQFF
.	TRBV7-7	CASSLGAATHEKLFF
TRBD1	TRBV18	CASSAAGQGIAGYTF
TRBD1	TRBV6-6	CASSTTGTGNTGELFF
TRBD1	TRBV2	CASSGQGTSYEQYF
TRBD1	TRBV15	CATSSRLGQGENTIYF
TRBD2	TRBV5-1	CASSLEGLPNTGELFF
.	TRBV3-1/TRBV3-2	CASSQVEGTEAFF
TRBD1	TRBV7-8	CASSDPRETGEDTQYF
.	TRBV6-5	CASSIRVGNEQFF
.	TRBV25-1	CASSVTGLVNTEAFF
TRBD2	TRBV7-3	CASSPRGGSGYEQYF
.	TRBV28	CASSLEGLEYTQFF
TRBD1	TRBV4-2	CASSDRDRADEKLFF
TRBD1	TRBV12-3/TRBV12-4	CASSGTGGSTIYF
.	TRBV7-8	CASSHRGSSSSYEQYF
.	TRBV4-1	CASSQDRPGAAGELFF
.	TRBV7-3	CASSRGSGDTQYF
.	TRBV28	CASSLGGVGEKLFF
.	TRBV5-1	CASSGLEVNEQFF
TRBD1	TRBV5-1	CASSPGDRLIAKNIQYF
.	TRBV7-2	CASSREVVYEQYF